This T cell receptor (beta chain) derives from a study of shared clonotypes between healthy human individuals. The genomic DNA of each subset was split evenly across several immunoSEQ plates. Using immunoSEQ multiplex PCR, the repertoire was profiled, and TCRdb retains in-frame clones only, with some absent. The sample carries 950,000 to 1,100,000 clones, around 76% recorded once. From germline, CDR1 is MNHNS and CDR2 SASEGT. The CDR3 is 11 amino acids. V lost 3 bases to trimming and J lost 4 bases, with 4 bases between them. Notes on this clone: This may be a read error, as it is one base from a much larger clone. The sample holds other DNA sequences that translate to the same CDR3.

Nashville, Tennessee was home to all donors, each a Caucasian adult. The origin of this receptor is a man younger than 35 in good health. Material for sequencing was memory CD4+ T cells sorted from blood. The subset: CD45RA-negative fraction. The chain joins TRBV6-1 to TRBJ2-7, with D unresolved. The CDR3 loop reads CASSEKYEQYF. CDR3 bases: TGTGCCAGCAGTGAGAAGTACGAGCAGTACTTC.